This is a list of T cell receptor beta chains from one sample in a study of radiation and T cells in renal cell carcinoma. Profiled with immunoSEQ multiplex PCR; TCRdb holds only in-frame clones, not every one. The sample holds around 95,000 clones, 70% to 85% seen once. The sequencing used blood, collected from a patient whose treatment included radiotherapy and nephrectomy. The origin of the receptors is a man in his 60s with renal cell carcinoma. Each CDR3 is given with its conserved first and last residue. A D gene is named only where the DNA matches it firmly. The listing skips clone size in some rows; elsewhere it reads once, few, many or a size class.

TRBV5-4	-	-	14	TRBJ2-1	CASRQEQATDKQFF	TGTGCCAGCAGACAAGAGCAGGCCACAGATAAGCAGTTCTTC
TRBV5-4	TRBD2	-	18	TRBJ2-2	CASRGSMGTSGTTGELFF	TGTGCCAGCAGGGGGAGTATGGGGACTAGCGGGACGACCGGGGAGCTGTTTTTT
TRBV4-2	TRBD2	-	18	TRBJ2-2	CASSRNGLAGPNTGELFF	TGTGCCAGCAGCCGGAACGGACTAGCGGGGCCGAACACCGGGGAGCTGTTTTTT
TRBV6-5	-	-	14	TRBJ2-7	CASSTGLPIGEQYF	TGTGCCAGCAGTACCGGACTACCGATCGGAGAGCAGTACTTC
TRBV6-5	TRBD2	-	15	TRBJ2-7	CASRVAGGLSYEQYF	TGTGCCAGCAGGGTAGCGGGAGGGCTCTCCTACGAGCAGTACTTC
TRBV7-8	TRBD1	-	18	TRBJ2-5	CASSLWAHRDRGMETQYF	TGTGCCAGCAGCTTATGGGCTCACCGGGACAGGGGGATGGAGACCCAGTACTTC
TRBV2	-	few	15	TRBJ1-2	CASSELWGRNYGYTF	TGTGCCAGCAGTGAATTGTGGGGGCGTAACTATGGCTACACCTTC
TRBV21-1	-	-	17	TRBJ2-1	CASSKSGVRGPGSEQFF	TGTGCCAGCAGCAAAAGCGGGGTCCGTGGCCCCGGGAGTGAGCAGTTCTTC
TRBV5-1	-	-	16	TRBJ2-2	CASSLDPGPGTGELFF	TGCGCCAGCAGCTTGGACCCAGGGCCGGGCACCGGGGAGCTGTTTTTT
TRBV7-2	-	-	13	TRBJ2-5	CASSLIHQETQYF	TGTGCCAGCAGCCTAATCCATCAAGAGACCCAGTACTTC
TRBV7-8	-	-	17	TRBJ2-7	CASSPLQRGQPTYEQYF	TGTGCCAGCAGCCCCCTCCAAAGAGGACAGCCAACCTACGAGCAGTACTTC
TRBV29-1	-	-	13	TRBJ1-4	CSVETGPGEKLFF	TGCAGCGTTGAAACGGGTCCGGGTGAAAAACTGTTTTTT
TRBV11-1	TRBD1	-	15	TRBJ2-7	CASSLVHDRAHEQYF	TGTGCCAGCAGCTTAGTTCACGACAGGGCCCACGAGCAGTACTTC
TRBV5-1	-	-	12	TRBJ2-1	CASSLLNNEQFF	TGCGCCAGCAGCTTGTTAAACAATGAGCAGTTCTTC
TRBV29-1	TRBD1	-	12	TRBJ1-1	CSATDRALEAFF	TGCAGCGCCACCGACAGGGCGCTTGAAGCTTTCTTT
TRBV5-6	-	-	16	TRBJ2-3	CASSLLQGISPDTQYF	TGTGCCAGCAGCCTTCTACAAGGAATTAGCCCAGATACGCAGTATTTT
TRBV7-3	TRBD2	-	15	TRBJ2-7	CASSLAGGRTYEQYF	TGTGCCAGCAGCTTAGCGGGAGGCCGAACCTACGAGCAGTACTTC
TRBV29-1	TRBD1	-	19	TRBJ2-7	CSVAIWGTGGYKPSYEQYF	TGCAGCGTTGCCATTTGGGGGACAGGGGGATACAAGCCCTCCTACGAGCAGTACTTC
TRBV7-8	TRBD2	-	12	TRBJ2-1	CASSSGLPKQFF	TGTGCCAGCAGCTCGGGACTACCCAAGCAGTTCTTC
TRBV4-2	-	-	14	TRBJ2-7	CASSQDFISYEQYF	TGTGCCAGCAGCCAGGACTTTATCTCCTACGAGCAGTACTTC
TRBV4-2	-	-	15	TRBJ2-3	CASSQGGGDTDTQYF	TGTGCCAGCAGCCAAGGCGGAGGGGACACAGATACGCAGTATTTT
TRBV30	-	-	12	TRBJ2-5	CAWIPVKETQYF	TGTGCCTGGATTCCGGTAAAAGAGACCCAGTACTTC
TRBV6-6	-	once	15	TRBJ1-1	CASSLQGGGNTEAFF	TGTGCCAGCAGTCTCCAAGGGGGTGGGAACACTGAAGCTTTCTTT
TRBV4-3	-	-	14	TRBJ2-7	CASSQGLSPYEQYF	TGCGCCAGCAGCCAAGGCCTAAGCCCCTACGAGCAGTACTTC
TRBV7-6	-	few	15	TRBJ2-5	CASSLSSPYQETQYF	TGTGCCAGCAGCTTATCGTCACCGTACCAAGAGACCCAGTACTTC
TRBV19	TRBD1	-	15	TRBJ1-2	CASSMGQGFPYGYTF	TGTGCCAGTAGTATGGGACAGGGGTTTCCATATGGCTACACCTTC
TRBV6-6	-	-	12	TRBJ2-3	CASSSGPGTQYF	TGTGCCAGCAGCTCCGGACCAGGTACGCAGTATTTT
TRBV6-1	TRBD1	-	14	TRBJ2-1	CASSERDSYNEQFF	TGTGCCAGCAGTGAAAGGGACAGTTACAATGAGCAGTTCTTC
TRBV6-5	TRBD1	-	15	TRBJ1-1	CASSPNFRGDTEAFF	TGTGCCAGCAGTCCTAACTTCAGGGGGGACACTGAAGCTTTCTTT
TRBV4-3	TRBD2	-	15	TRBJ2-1	CASSQLGPSGNEQFF	TGCGCCAGCAGCCAACTCGGGCCTAGCGGTAATGAGCAGTTCTTC
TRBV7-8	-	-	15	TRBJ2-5	CASSLLGTTQETQYF	TGTGCCAGCAGCCTACTCGGGACAACCCAAGAGACCCAGTACTTC
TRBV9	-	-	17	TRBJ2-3	CASSVGSGTSSTDTQYF	TGTGCCAGCAGCGTAGGGAGTGGAACATCAAGCACAGATACGCAGTATTTT
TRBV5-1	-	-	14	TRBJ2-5	CASSLGQVQETQYF	TGCGCCAGCAGCTTGGGGCAGGTACAAGAGACCCAGTACTTC
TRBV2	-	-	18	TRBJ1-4	CASFLRRGSGFANEKLFF	TGTGCCAGCTTCCTACGGCGGGGGTCGGGATTTGCTAATGAAAAACTGTTTTTT
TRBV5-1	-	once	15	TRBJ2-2	CASSLDISNTGELFF	TGCGCCAGCAGCTTGGATATTAGTAACACCGGGGAGCTGTTTTTT
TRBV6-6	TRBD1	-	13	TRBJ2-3	CASRTGETDTQYF	TGTGCCAGCAGGACAGGGGAGACAGATACGCAGTATTTT
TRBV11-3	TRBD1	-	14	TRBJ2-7	CASSKQGNRYEQYF	TGTGCCAGCAGCAAACAGGGGAATAGGTACGAGCAGTACTTC
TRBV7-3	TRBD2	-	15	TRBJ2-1	CASSFLAGPYNEQFF	TGTGCCAGCAGCTTCCTAGCGGGGCCCTACAATGAGCAGTTCTTC
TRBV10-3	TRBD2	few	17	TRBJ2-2	CAISDTSGRAGVGELFF	TGTGCCATCAGTGATACTAGCGGGAGGGCCGGGGTCGGGGAGCTGTTTTTT
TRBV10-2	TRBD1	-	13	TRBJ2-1	CASRGQGYNEQFF	TGCGCCAGCAGGGGACAGGGGTACAATGAGCAGTTCTTC
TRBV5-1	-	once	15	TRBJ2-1	CASSPRGGMGNEQFF	TGCGCCAGCAGCCCCCGGGGCGGGATGGGCAATGAGCAGTTCTTC
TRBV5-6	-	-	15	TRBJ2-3	CASSLEPSAVDTQYF	TGTGCCAGCAGCTTGGAACCCAGCGCGGTGGATACGCAGTATTTT
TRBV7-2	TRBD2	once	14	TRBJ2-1	CASSLDRLAGSPFF	TGTGCCAGCAGCTTAGATCGGCTAGCGGGATCCCCGTTCTTC
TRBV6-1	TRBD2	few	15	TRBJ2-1	CASSELAGSYNEQFF	TGTGCCAGCAGTGAACTAGCGGGCTCCTACAATGAGCAGTTCTTC
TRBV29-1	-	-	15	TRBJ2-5	CSVEAARVGGETQYF	TGCAGCGTTGAAGCCGCAAGGGTCGGGGGAGAGACCCAGTACTTC
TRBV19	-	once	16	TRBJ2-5	CASSIQRTVVQETQYF	TGTGCCAGTAGTATACAAAGGACAGTAGTACAAGAGACCCAGTACTTC
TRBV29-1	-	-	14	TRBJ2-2	CSVKGWGNTGELFF	TGCAGCGTTAAGGGTTGGGGAAACACCGGGGAGCTGTTTTTT
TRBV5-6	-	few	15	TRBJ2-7	CASSLVDYRPYEQYF	TGTGCCAGCAGCTTGGTGGACTACCGCCCCTACGAGCAGTACTTC
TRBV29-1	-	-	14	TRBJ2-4	CSVEDTRSPNIQYF	TGCAGCGTTGAAGATACTCGCTCCCCCAACATTCAGTACTTC
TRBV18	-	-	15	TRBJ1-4	CASSPLPATNEKLFF	TGTGCCAGCTCACCACTCCCCGCAACTAATGAAAAACTGTTTTTT
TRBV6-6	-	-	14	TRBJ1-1	CASSYFRDTTEAFF	TGTGCCAGCAGTTACTTCCGGGACACCACTGAAGCTTTCTTT
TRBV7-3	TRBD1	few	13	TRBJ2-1	CASSRIGGDEQFF	TGTGCCAGCAGCCGAATAGGGGGCGATGAGCAGTTCTTC
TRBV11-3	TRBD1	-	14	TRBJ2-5	CASSATGGGATQYF	TGTGCCAGCAGCGCGACAGGGGGTGGGGCGACCCAGTACTTC